Following are 5 T cell receptor beta chains from one sample sequenced in a study of T-cell reconstitution after alpha-beta-depleted transplantation in children (dated by TCRdb to about 2016). The label giving this sample's treatment or condition can be read as: allogeneic hematopoietic cell transplantation with graft depleted of TCRalphabeta T cells and CD19 B cells. Receptor libraries were prepared by PCR. The sequencing machine was an Illumina HiSeq 2500. Molecular barcoding was employed in the preparation of TCR libraries, with unique molecular identifiers being used to normalize TCRbeta repertoire quantification. TCRdb itself trimmed the public reads at Q25 with fastp, ran MiXCR and retained productive beta chains. Under each unique CDR3 protein, matching rows form one entry showing the most common genes and DNA. The sample table records 700,000 to 950,000 distinct CDR3 sequences; 15% to 20% of these occur just once. In total, the top ten clones hold around 5% of the sample.

The specimen comprised PBMCs, mostly from graft donor cells, sampled 360 days after TCRalphabeta/CD19-depleted stem cell transplant. Receptor source: a male patient between 5 and 17 years old who had a stem cell transplant for acute lymphoblastic leukemia, so the T cells may come from the graft donor.

This clonotype was seen repeatedly, ten times or more. V is TRBV15 and J is TRBJ2-1; D tentatively fits TRBD1 or TRBD2 (5 bases each). The length of the CDR3 is 16 residues. Trimming stripped 0 bases from V and 4 bases from J, with 13 bases between. Per the germline V gene, CDR1 is LNHNV and CDR2 is YYDKDF (reference sequence). CDR3 DNA sequence: TGTGCCACCAGCAGAGAGGGACCACTAGAATACAATGAGCAGTTCTTC. Its protein product is CATSREGPLEYNEQFF.

The chain joins TRBV7-8 to TRBJ2-7; TRBD2 matches 12 bases. The germline V gene has CDR1 SGHVS and CDR2 FQNEAQ. Unmatched junction bases numbered 11, after V lost 5 bases and J lost 6 bases. The CDR3 extends over 16 amino acids. The CDR3 protein is CASSSRLAGDRVEQYF. The CDR3 nucleotides are TGTGCCAGCAGCAGCCGACTAGCGGGAGATCGGGTCGAGCAGTACTTC. Drawing the rest from reference TRBV7-8 and TRBJ2-7, the complete variable domain is GAGVSQSPRYKVAKRGQDVALRCDPISGHVSLFWYQQALGQGPEFLTYFQNEAQLDKSGLPSDRFFAERPEGSVSTLKIQRTQQEDSAVYLCASSSRLAGDRVEQYFGPGTRLTVT.

This clonotype was counted many times. The gene calls are TRBV11-2 and TRBJ2-1; D is possibly TRBD1 or TRBD2 (5 bases each). The V gene lost 8 bases and the J gene lost 7 bases, with 15 bases spanning the gap. The CDR3 has 13 amino acids. Germline V CDR1 and CDR2: SGHAT, FQNNGV. The CDR3 DNA reads as TGTGCCAGCGGGCCAGGGAGTGGTAATGAGCAGTTCTTC. It yields the protein CASGPGSGNEQFF.

This clonotype was counted many times. An end of the junction differs from the germline gene, which may be a read error. The chain's CDR3 is CASRQLLGTGYNEQFF. The CDR3 DNA is TGCGCCAGCCGCCAGTTGCTGGGGACAGGTTACAATGAGCAGTTCTTC. The V gene is TRBV4-1, the J gene TRBJ2-1, with 8 bases identical to TRBD1. This CDR3 contains 16 residues. The germline CDR1 and CDR2 sequences are MGHRA and YSYEKL.

This clonotype appeared many times. The chain uses TRBV29-1 and TRBJ2-7, with D uncertain. Trimming pared 4 bases from V and 7 bases from J, leaving 11 bases between. CDR1 and CDR2 (germline): SQVTM, ANQGSEA. This CDR3 is 11 amino acids long. In nucleotides, the CDR3 is TGCAGCGTTGGCAGCGAGTGGGAGCAGTACTTC. It translates to CSVGSEWEQYF.